This T cell receptor beta chain was identified in a study of Ad26.COV2.S vaccination and SARS-CoV-2 variants. Study information: Each vaccinee took Ad26.COV2.S intramuscularly, once or twice 56 days apart.

Treatment given: some 19 received Ad26.COV2.S at low or high dose, single or two shots; several received placebo; per-sample allocation not given. Day 63 after the first vaccine or placebo injection was the time point for sampling. V lost 7 bases to trimming and J lost 5 bases, with 11 bases between them. The germline CDR1 and CDR2 sequences are SQVTM and ANQGSEA. The CDR3 sequence is 11 residues long. Of note for this clone: No antigen is known for it.

Findings and caveats of the study: In TCR breadth and depth analyses, total T cell responses may have been underestimated.

TCRdb keeps only in-frame clones here, not all; method: immunoSEQ multiplex PCR. Counted here are 300,000 to 400,000 clones, about 87% occurring once; the ten biggest clones make up around 6.4%. The sequence was collected from a person aged 18 to 59 who received the Ad26.COV2.S COVID-19 vaccine or a placebo. The sequencing used peripheral blood, collected in a trial of Ad26.COV2.S vaccine versus placebo. The V and J genes are TRBV29-1 and TRBJ1-1; possible D gene TRBD1, 5 bases. This CDR3 reads CSAGGGTEAFF. CDR3 DNA: TGCAGCGCGGGGGGAGGGACTGAAGCTTTCTTT.